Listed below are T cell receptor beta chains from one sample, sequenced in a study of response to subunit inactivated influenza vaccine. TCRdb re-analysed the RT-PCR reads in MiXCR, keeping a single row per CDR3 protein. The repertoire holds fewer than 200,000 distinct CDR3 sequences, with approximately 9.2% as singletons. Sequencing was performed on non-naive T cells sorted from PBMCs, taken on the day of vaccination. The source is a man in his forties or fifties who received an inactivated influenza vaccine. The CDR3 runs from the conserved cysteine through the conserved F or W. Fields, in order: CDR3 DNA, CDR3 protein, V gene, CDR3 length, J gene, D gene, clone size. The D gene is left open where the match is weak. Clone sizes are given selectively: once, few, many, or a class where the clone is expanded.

cdr3_nt: TGTGCCAGCAGCTTGGTCGGCCGGACCGTGAACACTGAAGCTTTCTTT
cdr3_aa: CASSLVGRTVNTEAFF
v_call: TRBV5-5
cdr3_length: 16
j_call: TRBJ1-1
d_call: NA
clone_size: NA

cdr3_nt: TGTGCCAGCAGTTACGGGGAGGGCCCCGGGGAGCTGTTTTTT
cdr3_aa: CASSYGEGPGELFF
v_call: TRBV6-2/TRBV6-3
cdr3_length: 14
j_call: TRBJ2-2
d_call: TRBD2
clone_size: NA

cdr3_nt: TGCAGTGCCGGACTTAGCAATCAGCCCCAGCATTTT
cdr3_aa: CSAGLSNQPQHF
v_call: TRBV20-1
cdr3_length: 12
j_call: TRBJ1-5
d_call: NA
clone_size: many

cdr3_nt: TGTGCCAGCAGCCATGGGGGGACAGGGGAAAAACTGTTTTTT
cdr3_aa: CASSHGGTGEKLFF
v_call: TRBV7-2
cdr3_length: 14
j_call: TRBJ1-4
d_call: TRBD1
clone_size: few

cdr3_nt: TGTGCCAGCAGTTTATGGCTAGCGGGGGGGCCGTACGGGGAGCTGTTTTTT
cdr3_aa: CASSLWLAGGPYGELFF
v_call: TRBV27
cdr3_length: 17
j_call: TRBJ2-2
d_call: TRBD2
clone_size: NA

cdr3_nt: TGTGCCAGCAGCTTTCAACTAGCGGGACCGACCTCTGGGGCCAACGTCCTGACTTTC
cdr3_aa: CASSFQLAGPTSGANVLTF
v_call: TRBV11-1
cdr3_length: 19
j_call: TRBJ2-6
d_call: TRBD2
clone_size: NA

cdr3_nt: TGTGCCAGCAGTGGGACTGTCGGGAGTATGGGGACGCAGTATTTT
cdr3_aa: CASSGTVGSMGTQYF
v_call: TRBV12-3/TRBV12-4
cdr3_length: 15
j_call: TRBJ2-3
d_call: NA
clone_size: few

cdr3_nt: TGTGCCAGCAGCCCCACCCTCCTTGGGGAGCTGTTTTTT
cdr3_aa: CASSPTLLGELFF
v_call: TRBV7-2
cdr3_length: 13
j_call: TRBJ2-2
d_call: NA
clone_size: many

cdr3_nt: TGCGCCAGCAGCTTATCGCAGGGTCCTAATTCACCCCTCCACTTT
cdr3_aa: CASSLSQGPNSPLHF
v_call: TRBV5-1
cdr3_length: 15
j_call: TRBJ1-6
d_call: NA
clone_size: NA

cdr3_nt: TGTGCCAGCAGCTTTAGACTAGTCAGCACAGATACGCAGTATTTT
cdr3_aa: CASSFRLVSTDTQYF
v_call: TRBV7-8
cdr3_length: 15
j_call: TRBJ2-3
d_call: NA
clone_size: few

cdr3_nt: TGTGCCAGCAGCAGCCCCTTCCGGGAGCAGTTCTTC
cdr3_aa: CASSSPFREQFF
v_call: TRBV7-2
cdr3_length: 12
j_call: TRBJ2-1
d_call: NA
clone_size: many

cdr3_nt: TGCAGTGCTAGAGACGACAGAGCAGCCACAGATACGCAGTATTTT
cdr3_aa: CSARDDRAATDTQYF
v_call: TRBV20-1
cdr3_length: 15
j_call: TRBJ2-3
d_call: NA
clone_size: NA

cdr3_nt: TGTGCCAGCAGTTCCATGGGGGGCGGGGGGTTAAATGAGCAGTTCTTC
cdr3_aa: CASSSMGGGGLNEQFF
v_call: TRBV12-3/TRBV12-4
cdr3_length: 16
j_call: TRBJ2-1
d_call: TRBD2
clone_size: many

cdr3_nt: TGTGCCAGCAGCGCCGGGACAGGGGATTACGAGCAGTACTTC
cdr3_aa: CASSAGTGDYEQYF
v_call: TRBV9
cdr3_length: 14
j_call: TRBJ2-7
d_call: TRBD1
clone_size: many

cdr3_nt: TGTGCCAGCAGCTTGGAACACTTCTCCTATAATTCACCCCTCCACTTT
cdr3_aa: CASSLEHFSYNSPLHF
v_call: TRBV5-5
cdr3_length: 16
j_call: TRBJ1-6
d_call: NA
clone_size: NA

cdr3_nt: TGCAGTGCTAGAGTGGGCGACCACGCAGATACGCAGTATTTT
cdr3_aa: CSARVGDHADTQYF
v_call: TRBV20-1
cdr3_length: 14
j_call: TRBJ2-3
d_call: NA
clone_size: many

cdr3_nt: TGTGCCAGCAGTTTAATAGCGGGAGGTGACGAGCAGTACTTC
cdr3_aa: CASSLIAGGDEQYF
v_call: TRBV27
cdr3_length: 14
j_call: TRBJ2-7
d_call: TRBD2
clone_size: few

cdr3_nt: TGCAGCGTCGAGGACAGGGAAAGGGAGAACTATGGCTACACCTTC
cdr3_aa: CSVEDRERENYGYTF
v_call: TRBV29-1
cdr3_length: 15
j_call: TRBJ1-2
d_call: TRBD1
clone_size: few

cdr3_nt: TGTGCCAGCAGTGAGTTGGCAGGGACCTCTGGAAACACCATATATTTT
cdr3_aa: CASSELAGTSGNTIYF
v_call: TRBV2
cdr3_length: 16
j_call: TRBJ1-3
d_call: NA
clone_size: NA

cdr3_nt: TGCGCCAGCAGCTTGGCTACAGATTCGAACACTGAAGCTTTCTTT
cdr3_aa: CASSLATDSNTEAFF
v_call: TRBV5-1
cdr3_length: 15
j_call: TRBJ1-1
d_call: NA
clone_size: many

cdr3_nt: TGTGCCAGCAGTTACGGTTGGGGGACAGGGGTTCAAGAGACCCAGTACTTC
cdr3_aa: CASSYGWGTGVQETQYF
v_call: TRBV6-5
cdr3_length: 17
j_call: TRBJ2-5
d_call: TRBD1
clone_size: few

cdr3_nt: TGTGCCAGCAGCCGAAAGACAGGGCCCCGTGGCTACACCTTC
cdr3_aa: CASSRKTGPRGYTF
v_call: TRBV7-2
cdr3_length: 14
j_call: TRBJ1-2
d_call: TRBD1
clone_size: NA

cdr3_nt: TGTGCCAGCAGCGTAGATCAGGGACTCAACACCGGGGAGCTGTTTTTT
cdr3_aa: CASSVDQGLNTGELFF
v_call: TRBV9
cdr3_length: 16
j_call: TRBJ2-2
d_call: NA
clone_size: NA

cdr3_nt: TGCAGTGCTAGAGATATAGCGGGCACAGATACGCAGTATTTT
cdr3_aa: CSARDIAGTDTQYF
v_call: TRBV20-1
cdr3_length: 14
j_call: TRBJ2-3
d_call: NA
clone_size: NA

cdr3_nt: TGTGCCAGCAGTTTAATAGCCCCCCCAAAGGGATCCACCGGCAGCGATGAGCAGTTCTTC
cdr3_aa: CASSLIAPPKGSTGSDEQFF
v_call: TRBV12-3/TRBV12-4
cdr3_length: 20
j_call: TRBJ2-1
d_call: NA
clone_size: many

cdr3_nt: TGTGCCAGCAGCTTAAAGGGGTACACCTTC
cdr3_aa: CASSLKGYTF
v_call: TRBV2
cdr3_length: 10
j_call: TRBJ1-2
d_call: NA
clone_size: NA

cdr3_nt: TGTGCCAGTAACCGGGGGGACACCGGGGAGCTGTTTTTT
cdr3_aa: CASNRGDTGELFF
v_call: TRBV19
cdr3_length: 13
j_call: TRBJ2-2
d_call: TRBD2
clone_size: many

cdr3_nt: TGCGCCAGCAGCTTGACAGGGGCTTTTGGGCAAGAGACCCAGTACTTC
cdr3_aa: CASSLTGAFGQETQYF
v_call: TRBV5-1
cdr3_length: 16
j_call: TRBJ2-5
d_call: TRBD1
clone_size: few

cdr3_nt: TGTGCCAGCAGCCCCAGGGTTGATTCACCCCTCCACTTT
cdr3_aa: CASSPRVDSPLHF
v_call: TRBV11-2
cdr3_length: 13
j_call: TRBJ1-6
d_call: NA
clone_size: few

cdr3_nt: TGTGCCTGGAGTGTCCTGAGTCGGGTCCACGAGCAGTACTTC
cdr3_aa: CAWSVLSRVHEQYF
v_call: TRBV30
cdr3_length: 14
j_call: TRBJ2-7
d_call: NA
clone_size: NA

cdr3_nt: NA
cdr3_aa: CASSSSGLRYEQYF
v_call: TRBV27
cdr3_length: 14
j_call: TRBJ2-7
d_call: NA
clone_size: few

cdr3_nt: TGTGCCAGCAGCCGTTGGACAGGGGAAGAGACCCAGTACTTC
cdr3_aa: CASSRWTGEETQYF
v_call: TRBV7-2
cdr3_length: 14
j_call: TRBJ2-5
d_call: TRBD1
clone_size: many

cdr3_nt: TGCAGTGCTAGAGTGCCGGACTACAATGAGCAGTTCTTC
cdr3_aa: CSARVPDYNEQFF
v_call: TRBV20-1
cdr3_length: 13
j_call: TRBJ2-1
d_call: NA
clone_size: many

cdr3_nt: TGCGCCAGCAGCCAAGGTACGCAGCCCCAGCATTTT
cdr3_aa: CASSQGTQPQHF
v_call: TRBV4-1
cdr3_length: 12
j_call: TRBJ1-5
d_call: NA
clone_size: many

cdr3_nt: TGTGCCAGCAGCTCACGGCGCACCGGGGAGCTGTTTTTT
cdr3_aa: CASSSRRTGELFF
v_call: TRBV7-8
cdr3_length: 13
j_call: TRBJ2-2
d_call: NA
clone_size: NA

cdr3_nt: TGCGCCAGCAGCGACCCCCAGCGGTGGGGCTACGAGCAGTACTTC
cdr3_aa: CASSDPQRWGYEQYF
v_call: TRBV5-1
cdr3_length: 15
j_call: TRBJ2-7
d_call: NA
clone_size: NA

cdr3_nt: TGCAGTGCTAGAGATGGTCCGCTGCACACCTTC
cdr3_aa: CSARDGPLHTF
v_call: TRBV20-1
cdr3_length: 11
j_call: TRBJ1-2
d_call: NA
clone_size: NA

cdr3_nt: TGTGCCAGCACCATTCCAGGAAACACCATATATTTT
cdr3_aa: CASTIPGNTIYF
v_call: TRBV28
cdr3_length: 12
j_call: TRBJ1-3
d_call: NA
clone_size: few

cdr3_nt: TGTGCCAGCTCACCAGTACTGCCGAACACTGAAGCTTTCTTT
cdr3_aa: CASSPVLPNTEAFF
v_call: TRBV18
cdr3_length: 14
j_call: TRBJ1-1
d_call: NA
clone_size: few

cdr3_nt: TGTGCCAGCAGCAAGGGACAGGGAACCCTATACGAGCAGTACTTC
cdr3_aa: CASSKGQGTLYEQYF
v_call: TRBV7-9
cdr3_length: 15
j_call: TRBJ2-7
d_call: TRBD1
clone_size: NA

cdr3_nt: TGTGCCACCAGTGATTTGCGGGGGGAGACCCAGTACTTC
cdr3_aa: CATSDLRGETQYF
v_call: TRBV24-1
cdr3_length: 13
j_call: TRBJ2-5
d_call: NA
clone_size: few

cdr3_nt: TGTGCCAGCAGCCACCCAGCGGAGTCTACGCAGTATTTT
cdr3_aa: CASSHPAESTQYF
v_call: TRBV4-2
cdr3_length: 13
j_call: TRBJ2-3
d_call: NA
clone_size: few

cdr3_nt: TGCAGTGCTATGGACAGGAAAAACTATGGCTACACCTTC
cdr3_aa: CSAMDRKNYGYTF
v_call: TRBV20-1
cdr3_length: 13
j_call: TRBJ1-2
d_call: TRBD1
clone_size: many

cdr3_nt: TGTGCCAGCCTTACAGGGTGGAACACTGAAGCTTTCTTT
cdr3_aa: CASLTGWNTEAFF
v_call: TRBV6-1
cdr3_length: 13
j_call: TRBJ1-1
d_call: NA
clone_size: NA

cdr3_nt: TGTGCCAGCAGTTACTCCGGGACTAGCGGACAAGAGACCCAGTACTTC
cdr3_aa: CASSYSGTSGQETQYF
v_call: TRBV6-5
cdr3_length: 16
j_call: TRBJ2-5
d_call: TRBD2
clone_size: NA

cdr3_nt: TGTGCCAGCAGTGTCAGCGGGAGACTATACAATGAGCAGTTCTTC
cdr3_aa: CASSVSGRLYNEQFF
v_call: TRBV28
cdr3_length: 15
j_call: TRBJ2-1
d_call: TRBD2
clone_size: few

cdr3_nt: TGTGCCAGCAGCCAAGGGGAAGGGATCGCCGGAAACACCATATATTTT
cdr3_aa: CASSQGEGIAGNTIYF
v_call: TRBV3-1
cdr3_length: 16
j_call: TRBJ1-3
d_call: NA
clone_size: many

cdr3_nt: TGTGCCAGCAGTTACTTTCCGGGGGGGGCTAGCACAGATACGCAGTATTTT
cdr3_aa: CASSYFPGGASTDTQYF
v_call: TRBV6-5
cdr3_length: 17
j_call: TRBJ2-3
d_call: TRBD2
clone_size: few

cdr3_nt: TGCATCATCCGGGACAGGGGGCTTGGCTACACCTTC
cdr3_aa: CIIRDRGLGYTF
v_call: TRBV20-1
cdr3_length: 12
j_call: TRBJ1-2
d_call: TRBD1
clone_size: NA

cdr3_nt: TGTGCCACCAGTGAGGCCTCGGGCCCTGGCTACGAGCAGTACTTC
cdr3_aa: CATSEASGPGYEQYF
v_call: TRBV24-1
cdr3_length: 15
j_call: TRBJ2-7
d_call: NA
clone_size: few